The 16 T cell receptor beta chains presented below share a single source sample, sequenced in a study of blood T cell repertoires in COVID-19. The table came from immunoSEQ multiplex PCR; TCRdb's copy has only in-frame clones and leaves some out. The repertoire consists of around 99,000 clones, with approximately 89% occurring once and the leading ten covering about 6.8%. The sample taken for sequencing was peripheral blood. These receptors originate from a man aged 50-59 years with active or convalescent COVID-19.

The chain employs TRBV6-1 and TRBJ2-1; 7 bases map to TRBD2. The CDR3 is 16 residues long. Germline V gives CDR1 MNHNS, CDR2 SASEGT. Trimming took 3 bases from V and 6 from J; bases not matched to a gene: 11. The CDR3 reads CASSEPQAGWVNEQFF. The CDR3 bases are TGTGCCAGCAGTGAGCCCCAAGCGGGGTGGGTCAATGAGCAGTTCTTC.

This chain uses TRBV28 with TRBJ1-5; no clear D gene. This CDR3 has 15 amino acids. V dropped 7 bases and J dropped 4 bases, with 17 bases sitting between them. CDR1 is MDHEN, CDR2 SYDVKM, per germline. The CDR3 region has the DNA TGTGCCAGCACCCCCGCCCTAGGTCAGAATCAGCCCCAGCATTTT. Its translation: CASTPALGQNQPQHF.

The V and J genes are TRBV25-1 and TRBJ1-4; D gene ambiguous. V was trimmed by 6 bases and J by 2 bases, leaving 10 bases between them. Germline loops: CDR1 MGHDK, CDR2 SYGVNS. CDR3 length: 14 residues. Here the CDR3 DNA reads TGTGCCAGCAGGAGCCGGGAGACTAATGAAAAACTGTTTTTT. This gives the protein CASRSRETNEKLFF.

This chain joins TRBV5-1 and TRBJ1-1; the D is unclear. Germline CDR1 and CDR2: SGHRS and YFSETQ. This CDR3 has 13 amino acids. Trimming removed 4 bases at V and 1 base at J, with 8 bases between. CDR3 in amino acids: CASSGHQNTEAFF. CDR3 nucleotide sequence: TGCGCCAGCAGCGGCCATCAGAACACTGAAGCTTTCTTT. Together with reference TRBV5-1 and TRBJ1-1, the CDR3 gives the full variable domain: KAGVTQTPRYLIKTRGQQVTLSCSPISGHRSVSWYQQTPGQGLQFLFEYFSETQRNKGNFPGRFSGRQFSNSRSEMNVSTLELGDSALYLCASSGHQNTEAFFGQGTRLTVV.

This chain connects TRBV19 to TRBJ2-5, with D possibly being TRBD2 (6 bases). This CDR3 contains 14 residues. V lost 3 bases, J lost 5 bases, and 13 bases lay in between. Germline V lookup: CDR1 LNHDA, CDR2 SQIVND (reference sequence). The CDR3 protein is CASSMGLGPETQYF. In DNA form, the CDR3 reads TGTGCCAGTAGTATGGGACTCGGGCCTGAGACCCAGTACTTC.

The chain is built from TRBV13 and TRBJ2-3; D not certain. In germline, CDR1 is PRHDT, CDR2 FYEKMQ (reference sequence). The length of the CDR3 is 12 residues. V gave up 5 bases and J gave up 3 bases, with 6 bases separating them. For the CDR3, the DNA is TGTGCCAGCAGCCCCCAAACAGATACGCAGTATTTT. It encodes CASSPQTDTQYF.

V gene TRBV10-3 combines with J gene TRBJ2-3, with D maybe TRBD2 (5 bases). CDR1 is ENHRY and CDR2 is SYGVKD in the germline V gene. Trimming shortened V by 10 bases and J by 0 bases, and 17 bases separated the two germline ends. This CDR3 is 15 amino acids long. The CDR3 loop is CATRREGSSTDTQYF. CDR3 bases: TGTGCCACTCGCCGGGAAGGATCTAGCACAGATACGCAGTATTTT.

The sample holds a few counts of this clone. The V gene is TRBV9, the J gene TRBJ1-2; 7 bases fit TRBD1. Germline assignment: CDR1 SGDLS and CDR2 YYNGEE. The CDR3 spans 13 residues. Trimming at V came to 6 bases and at J to 2 bases, leaving 4 bases not matched to a gene. CDR3 amino acids: CASNEQGNYGYTF. DNA of the CDR3: TGTGCCAGCAACGAACAGGGGAACTATGGCTACACCTTC.

This chain connects TRBV6-2 or TRBV6-3 to TRBJ2-3, with 10 bases that match TRBD2. J was trimmed by 6 bases and V by 4 bases; bases with no gene match: 4. CDR1 and CDR2 (germline): MNHEY, SVGEGT. The CDR3 runs 14 residues. The CDR3, as DNA: TGTGCCAGCAGTTGGGGACTAGCGTGGGATACGCAGTATTTT. It encodes CASSWGLAWDTQYF.

The table lists this clone with a count of one. This chain connects TRBV19 to TRBJ2-2; TRBD2 aligns across 7 bases. CDR1 and CDR2 from the germline V gene are LNHDA and SQIVND (reference sequence). The CDR3 contains 14 residues. Unmatched junction bases numbered 3, after V lost 3 bases and J lost 5 bases. The CDR3 is CASSMGGRTGELFF. The DNA for the CDR3 is TGTGCCAGTAGTATGGGAGGGAGGACCGGGGAGCTGTTTTTT.

The chain has TRBV18 and TRBJ1-1, with 7 bases fitting TRBD1. V shed 3 bases and J 1 base; nucleotides not matched to a gene: 2. In germline, CDR1 is KGHSH, CDR2 LQKENI. The CDR3 totals 14 residues. CDR3 DNA sequence: TGTGCCAGCTCACCGGCAGGGGGGAACACTGAAGCTTTCTTT. Amino acids: CASSPAGGNTEAFF.

This clone was detected only a few times. The chain combines TRBV19 with TRBJ1-1; TRBD1 matches 9 bases. V was clipped by 9 bases and J by 10 bases; unmatched bases: 21. The CDR3 contains 16 residues. Germline CDR1 reads LNHDA; CDR2 reads SQIVND (reference sequence). CDR3 nucleotide sequence: TGTGCCAGCAGACCCAGGACAGGGGCCTCAAGGTTAGTAGCTTTCTTT. It specifies CASRPRTGASRLVAFF.

The V call is TRBV28, the J call TRBJ1-2, with 11 nucleotides matching TRBD1. The length of the CDR3 is 14 residues. Germline lookup yields CDR1 MDHEN and CDR2 SYDVKM. The V and J ends lost 11 bases and 4 bases, in that order; junction bases with no gene match: 9. CDR3 sequence reads: CAGGQGAISYGYTF. Here the CDR3 DNA reads TGTGCCGGAGGACAGGGGGCTATTAGCTATGGCTACACCTTC.

This chain links TRBV7-9 with TRBJ2-7; 7 bases align to TRBD2. The V segment lost 5 bases and the J segment 2 bases; nucleotides outside the gene matches: 9. There are 15 residues in the CDR3. Germline V lookup: CDR1 SEHNR, CDR2 FQNEAQ (reference sequence). The CDR3 sequence: CASSPGVAGAYEQYF. In DNA form, the CDR3 reads TGTGCCAGCAGCCCCGGGGTAGCGGGTGCCTACGAGCAGTACTTC.

The chain combines TRBV7-2 with TRBJ2-5; D uncertain. This CDR3 region has 15 residues. CDR1 SGHTA and CDR2 FQGNSA come from the germline V gene. Trimming took off 5 bases at V and 3 bases at J, with 16 bases between the two ends. The DNA for the CDR3 is TGTGCCAGCAGCCCCAACCCCCCTACCGAAGAGACCCAGTACTTC. It encodes CASSPNPPTEETQYF. Complete variable domain (other parts from reference TRBV7-2 and TRBJ2-5): GAGVSQSPSNKVTEKGKDVELRCDPISGHTALYWYRQSLGQGLEFLIYFQGNSAPDKSGLPSDRFSAERTGGSVSTLTIQRTQQEDSAVYLCASSPNPPTEETQYFGPGTRLLVL.

The chain carries TRBV9 and TRBJ2-3; 9 bases agree with TRBD2. The V segment lost 4 bases and the J segment 6 bases; nucleotides outside the gene matches: 15. CDR3 length: 17 amino acids. Germline loops: CDR1 SGDLS, CDR2 YYNGEE. CDR3 in DNA: TGTGCCAGCAGCACTCAGCCGGGACTAGCCCCTAGGGATACGCAGTATTTT. This gives the protein CASSTQPGLAPRDTQYF.